The clone carrying this T cell receptor (beta chain) was picked up many times. This specimen comes from a study of Graves' ophthalmopathy and Graves' hyperthyroidism. Transcripts of RNA were the source for amplifying TCR beta CDR3 regions. The authors performed first-round RT-PCR with HTBI primers and then a second-round multiplex PCR. One entry per CDR3 protein results from TCRdb running MiXCR on the multiplex PCR reads. The sample carries over a million distinct CDR3 sequences, 36% recorded once. Trimming took off 5 bases at V and 3 bases at J, with 14 bases between the two ends. The CDR3 contains 14 residues. Germline CDR1 is SGHVS and CDR2 is FQNEAQ.

The material sequenced was peripheral blood or thyroid tissue (not recorded which). This receptor was obtained from an adult man with Graves' hyperthyroidism. The chain has TRBV7-8 and TRBJ2-7, with D perhaps being TRBD1 or TRBD2 (6 bases each). CDR3 amino acids: CASSLQEGGYEQYF. The CDR3 bases are TGTGCCAGCAGCCTACAAGAGGGGGGCTACGAGCAGTACTTC.